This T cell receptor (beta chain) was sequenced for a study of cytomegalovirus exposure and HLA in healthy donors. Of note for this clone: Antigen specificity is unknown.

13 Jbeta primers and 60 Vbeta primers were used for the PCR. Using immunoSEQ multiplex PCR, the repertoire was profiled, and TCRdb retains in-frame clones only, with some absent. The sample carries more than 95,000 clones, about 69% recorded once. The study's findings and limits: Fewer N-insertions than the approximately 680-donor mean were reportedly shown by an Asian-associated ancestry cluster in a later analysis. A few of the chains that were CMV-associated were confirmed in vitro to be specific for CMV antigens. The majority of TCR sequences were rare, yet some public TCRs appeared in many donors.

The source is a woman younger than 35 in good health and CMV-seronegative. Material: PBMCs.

The CDR3 here is CASAPGQQNTEAFF. CDR3 coding DNA: TGTGCTAGTGCCCCGGGACAGCAGAACACTGAAGCTTTCTTT. The gene calls are TRBV12-5 and TRBJ1-1; 7 nucleotides match TRBD1. Germline trimming cut 7 bases from V and 1 base from J; bases unmatched to any gene: 6. Germline V gene sequence: CDR1 LGHNT, CDR2 FRNRAP. The CDR3 runs to 14 residues.